This TCR beta chain was documented in a study of T-cell reconstitution after alpha-beta-depleted transplantation in children. Unique molecular identifiers were used to barcode this TCRbeta library. A single record per CDR3 protein comes from TCRdb applying MiXCR to the PCR reads. The profile covers some 530,000 distinct CDR3 sequences, with approximately 12% appearing a single time and around 5.6% taken by the ten largest. The V and J ends lost 2 bases and 0 bases respectively, with 14 bases between them. CDR3 length equals 16 residues. CDR1 and CDR2 from the germline V gene are MDHEN and SYDVKM. V usage is TRBV28 and J usage is TRBJ2-7, with D uncertain. The TCR sequence derives from a human donor who donated a stem cell graft to a child with combined immunodeficiency. Specimen: PBMCs from the stem cell graft donor, collected from the stem cell graft. DNA of the CDR3: TGTGCCAGCAGTTTAGGGTTCACCGTACCCTCCTACGAGCAGTACTTC. Translation gives CASSLGFTVPSYEQYF.